The 26 T cell receptor beta chains listed next were all sequenced from one sample in a study of cytomegalovirus exposure and HLA in healthy donors. Profiled with immunoSEQ multiplex PCR; TCRdb holds only in-frame clones, not every one. The sample lists about 88,000 clones; around 82% were seen once. Specimen: PBMCs. The source of these receptors is a woman aged 18-30 years in good health and CMV-seropositive.

The J gene is TRBJ2-5, the V gene TRBV7-6; D is perhaps TRBD2 (6 bases). Germline CDR1 and CDR2: SGHVS and FNYEAQ. The CDR3 is 15 residues long. V dropped 5 bases and J dropped 2 bases, with 15 bases sitting between them. CDR3 protein: CASSLRGMGQETQYF. In nucleotides, the CDR3 is TGTGCCAGCAGCCTCCGGGGGATGGGACAAGAGACCCAGTACTTC.

The chain has TRBV2 and TRBJ2-7; 7 positions match TRBD2. CDR3 length equals 17 residues. V lost 7 bases, J lost 3 bases, and 18 bases stayed unmatched. Germline V CDR1 and CDR2: SNHLY, FYNNEI. The CDR3 sequence is CASTFLSGLREHYEQYF. The CDR3 DNA reads TGTGCCAGCACTTTCCTATCGGGACTAAGAGAACACTACGAGCAGTACTTC.

This clone was seen a handful of times. The CDR3 loop is CASSLGHSGLAGGTNEQFF. The CDR3 DNA reads as TGCGCCAGCAGCTTGGGCCACTCGGGACTAGCGGGGGGAACCAATGAGCAGTTCTTC. The chain couples TRBV5-1 to TRBJ2-1; 15 bases agree with TRBD2. Germline CDR1 SGHRS, CDR2 YFSETQ. The CDR3 runs 19 residues. J lost 6 bases, V lost 0 bases, and 10 bases had no gene match.

The CDR3, as DNA: TGTGCCAGCAGCTTACAGGCAGGGATCGGGTACGAGCAGTACTTC. Its protein product is CASSLQAGIGYEQYF. This chain uses TRBV7-2 with TRBJ2-7, with D tentatively TRBD1 (5 bases). This CDR3 is 15 amino acids long. Trimming took 2 bases from V and 4 from J, leaving 15 bases between them. Germline CDR1 and CDR2: SGHTA and FQGNSA.

The rearrangement joins TRBV28 to TRBJ1-2, with a weak D call TRBD1 (6 bases). Germline CDR1 reads MDHEN; CDR2 reads SYDVKM. The V gene lost 5 bases and the J gene lost 4 bases, with 14 bases spanning the gap. The CDR3 covers 14 residues. The CDR3 DNA sequence: TGTGCCAGCAGTCCCCCCACAGGGACCTATGGCTACACCTTC. Translated, it gives CASSPPTGTYGYTF.

The genes are TRBV25-1 and TRBJ1-5, with D unresolved. This CDR3 comprises 13 residues. The germline V gene encodes CDR1 MGHDK and CDR2 SYGVNS. The V end lost 0 bases, the J end lost 4 bases, and 4 bases lay between the germline ends. The CDR3 DNA sequence: TGTGCCAGCAGTGAATATCTGAATCAGCCCCAGCATTTT. Its translation is CASSEYLNQPQHF.

The V and J genes are TRBV27 and TRBJ2-2; 10 nucleotides agree with TRBD1. The CDR3 runs to 16 residues. The germline V gene encodes CDR1 MNHEY and CDR2 SMNVEV (reference sequence). V was clipped by 3 bases and J by 3 bases; unmatched bases: 4. The CDR3 nucleotides read TGTGCCAGCAGTTTCGACAGGGGGCGCGACACCGGGGAGCTGTTTTTT. Translated, it gives CASSFDRGRDTGELFF.

V gene TRBV7-2 combines with J gene TRBJ1-3, with D possibly matching TRBD1 (6 bases). V gave up 5 bases and J gave up 0 bases, with 8 bases separating them. Germline V gene data show CDR1 as SGHTA and CDR2 as FQGNSA. The CDR3 sequence is 14 residues long. The CDR3 coding sequence is TGTGCCAGCAGCGAACAGGGCTCTGGAAACACCATATATTTT. It yields the protein CASSEQGSGNTIYF.

The V call is TRBV29-1, the J call TRBJ2-5, with 7 bases fitting TRBD1. CDR3 size: 13 residues. V lost 8 bases to trimming and J lost 7 bases; unmatched junction nucleotides: 13. Germline CDR1 reads SQVTM; CDR2 reads ANQGSEA. Here the CDR3 DNA reads TGCAGCTCCGGGACAGTGGGAATGGGGACCCAGTACTTC. This translates into CSSGTVGMGTQYF.

The chain links TRBV7-9 to TRBJ2-7, with TRBD1 identical over 8 bases. This CDR3 is built from 13 residues. V shed 5 bases, J shed 5 bases, and the junction held 5 bases outside the gene matches. Germline V gene lookup returns CDR1 SEHNR and CDR2 FQNEAQ (reference sequence). CDR3 loop: CASSLLTGDEQYF. The CDR3 DNA is TGTGCCAGCAGCCTCCTGACAGGGGACGAGCAGTACTTC. The full variable domain, its missing parts supplied by reference TRBV7-9 and TRBJ2-7, is DTGVSQNPRHKITKRGQNVTFRCDPISEHNRLYWYRQTLGQGPEFLTYFQNEAQLEKSRLLSDRFSAERPKGSFSTLEIQRTEQGDSAMYLCASSLLTGDEQYFGPGTRLTVT.

This clone was seen only once. This rearrangement joins TRBV6-5 to TRBJ1-5, with D perhaps TRBD1 (5 bases). CDR1 and CDR2 from the germline V gene are MNHEY and SVGAGI. V lost 5 bases and J 5 bases, leaving 16 bases between the germline ends. CDR3 length: 15 amino acids. The CDR3 protein is CASSPPGREHQPQHF. In DNA, the CDR3 is TGTGCCAGCAGTCCTCCTGGCAGGGAACATCAGCCCCAGCATTTT.

The rearrangement links TRBV19 to TRBJ1-1, with D tentatively TRBD1 (6 bases). V lost 6 bases to trimming and J lost 7 bases, with 12 bases between them. The CDR3 has 12 amino acids. The germline CDR1 and CDR2 sequences are LNHDA and SQIVND (reference sequence). CDR3 in amino acids: CASRDRRYEAFF. The CDR3 nucleotides are TGTGCCAGTAGGGACAGAAGATATGAAGCTTTCTTT.

The chain combines TRBV7-2 with TRBJ1-2, with D tentatively TRBD1 (5 bases). V was trimmed by 2 bases and J by 8 bases, leaving 15 bases between them. The CDR3 length is 14 residues. Per germline, CDR1 SGHTA and CDR2 FQGNSA. The CDR3 DNA is TGTGCCAGCAGCTTATTGGGGACTGAGGGGGGCTACACCTTC. It translates to CASSLLGTEGGYTF.

This clone has only one observation. This chain links TRBV7-9 with TRBJ1-6, with TRBD1 matching over 7 bases. CDR1 is SEHNR and CDR2 is FQNEAQ in the germline V gene (reference sequence). This CDR3 is built from 15 residues. V trimming: 2 bases; J trimming: 9 bases; junction bases outside the gene matches: 7. The CDR3 loop is CASSLRRGGSSPLHF. The CDR3 coding sequence is TGTGCCAGCAGCTTACGGAGAGGGGGCAGTTCACCCCTCCACTTT.

The chain employs TRBV27 and TRBJ2-1; D might be TRBD2 (5 bases). The CDR3 has 16 residues. Trimming took off 6 bases at V and 0 bases at J, with 15 bases between the two ends. Looked up from germline, CDR1 is MNHEY and CDR2 is SMNVEV (reference sequence). CDR3 residues: CASSLATFSSYNEQFF. DNA of the CDR3: TGTGCCAGCAGCCTAGCCACCTTCAGCTCCTACAATGAGCAGTTCTTC.

With respect to this clone: A much more abundant neighbour one base away suggests this may be a read error. The chain employs TRBV11-2 and TRBJ2-7; 9 nucleotides line up with TRBD1. The germline V gene encodes CDR1 SGHAT and CDR2 FQNNGV. Losses at the gene ends were 5 bases for V and 5 bases for J; bases not matched to a gene: 4. The CDR3 is made up of 13 amino acids. DNA of the CDR3: TGTGCCAGCAGCCGGGACAGGGACCACGAGCAGTACTTC. It encodes CASSRDRDHEQYF.

V gene TRBV15 combines with J gene TRBJ2-7, with D perhaps matching TRBD2 (6 bases). The CDR3 is 16 amino acids. The germline V and J ends were trimmed by 0 bases and 4 bases, with 16 bases remaining between them. Germline values: CDR1 LNHNV, CDR2 YYDKDF (reference sequence). The CDR3 nucleotides are TGTGCCACCAGCAGAGACCGGGGGTTTATTGCATACGAGCAGTACTTC. Translating it yields CATSRDRGFIAYEQYF.

This clone was detected many times. This sample also contains other DNA sequences that code for the same CDR3. The chain has TRBV4-1 and TRBJ1-4, with 9 bases that match TRBD1. The J segment lost 8 bases and the V segment lost 0 bases, leaving 10 bases of the junction unmatched. CDR3 size: 17 residues. Per the germline V gene, CDR1 is MGHRA and CDR2 is YSYEKL. Here the CDR3 DNA reads TGCGCCAGCAGCCAAGATTCGGGGGGACAGGGCGGGGAAAAACTGTTTTTT. It codes for CASSQDSGGQGGEKLFF.

The chain carries TRBV19 and TRBJ2-1; 7 nucleotides agree with TRBD1. This CDR3 is built from 15 residues. Per the germline V gene, CDR1 is LNHDA and CDR2 is SQIVND (reference sequence). The V segment lost 1 base and the J segment 2 bases; nucleotides outside the gene matches: 2. For the CDR3, the DNA is TGTGCCAGTAGTATAGTGGACAGGCCCTACAATGAGCAGTTCTTC. It codes for CASSIVDRPYNEQFF.

This chain links TRBV9 with TRBJ1-2; 7 bases are a match to TRBD1. Trimming took 2 bases from V and 4 from J; bases not matched to a gene: 11. This CDR3 is 16 amino acids long. CDR1 is SGDLS, CDR2 YYNGEE, per germline. CDR3 sequence reads: CASSVWTGSVPYGYTF. In nucleotides, the CDR3 is TGTGCCAGCAGCGTCTGGACAGGCAGTGTACCCTATGGCTACACCTTC.

J is TRBJ1-1 and V is TRBV18; TRBD1 aligns across 9 bases. The V gene end was trimmed by 2 bases and the J gene end by 1 base; junction bases not matched to a gene: 8. The CDR3 covers 17 residues. Germline V gene sequence: CDR1 KGHSH, CDR2 LQKENI. CDR3 sequence: CASSPSPTGGRNTEAFF. The CDR3 nucleotides are TGTGCCAGCTCACCATCGCCGACAGGGGGAAGGAACACTGAAGCTTTCTTT.

This chain joins TRBV10-3 and TRBJ2-3, with a tentative D call TRBD1 (5 bases). Germline CDR1 and CDR2: ENHRY and SYGVKD. This CDR3 spans 15 amino acids. The V end lost 2 bases, the J end lost 6 bases, and 15 bases lay between the germline ends. CDR3 region: CAISESTGSGDTQYF. The CDR3 DNA is TGTGCCATCAGTGAGAGCACAGGCTCTGGGGATACGCAGTATTTT.

The rearrangement links TRBV4-1 to TRBJ1-4; no clear D gene. Germline V CDR1 and CDR2: MGHRA, YSYEKL. Trimming pared 0 bases from V and 0 bases from J, leaving 8 bases between. This CDR3 spans 16 amino acids. CDR3 coding DNA: TGCGCCAGCAGCCAAGATGTTTCCTCAACTAATGAAAAACTGTTTTTT. This encodes CASSQDVSSTNEKLFF.

This clone was recorded only once. V usage is TRBV9 and J usage is TRBJ1-4, with 9 bases aligning to TRBD1. Losses at the gene ends were 3 bases for V and 4 bases for J; bases not matched to a gene: 4. Germline CDR1 is SGDLS and CDR2 is YYNGEE. The CDR3 is 15 amino acids. The CDR3 is CASSAPTGGNEKLFF. CDR3 coding DNA: TGTGCCAGCAGCGCCCCGACAGGGGGTAATGAAAAACTGTTTTTT.

The V call is TRBV4-1, the J call TRBJ2-7; 12 bases are shared with TRBD2. V shed 0 bases, J shed 2 bases, and the junction held 5 bases outside the gene matches. The CDR3 is 17 residues long. In germline, CDR1 is MGHRA, CDR2 YSYEKL. Written as DNA, the CDR3 is TGCGCCAGCAGCCAAGATCCGGCTAGCGGGGGGGCCTACGAGCAGTACTTC. It codes for CASSQDPASGGAYEQYF.

This chain uses TRBV4-2 with TRBJ1-2; D call uncertain. In germline, CDR1 is LGHNA, CDR2 YNFKEQ. V lost 4 bases to trimming and J lost 0 bases, with 9 bases between them. CDR3 length equals 14 residues. CDR3 sequence (DNA): TGTGCCAGCAGCCGGAGTCTGGCTAACTATGGCTACACCTTC. It specifies CASSRSLANYGYTF.